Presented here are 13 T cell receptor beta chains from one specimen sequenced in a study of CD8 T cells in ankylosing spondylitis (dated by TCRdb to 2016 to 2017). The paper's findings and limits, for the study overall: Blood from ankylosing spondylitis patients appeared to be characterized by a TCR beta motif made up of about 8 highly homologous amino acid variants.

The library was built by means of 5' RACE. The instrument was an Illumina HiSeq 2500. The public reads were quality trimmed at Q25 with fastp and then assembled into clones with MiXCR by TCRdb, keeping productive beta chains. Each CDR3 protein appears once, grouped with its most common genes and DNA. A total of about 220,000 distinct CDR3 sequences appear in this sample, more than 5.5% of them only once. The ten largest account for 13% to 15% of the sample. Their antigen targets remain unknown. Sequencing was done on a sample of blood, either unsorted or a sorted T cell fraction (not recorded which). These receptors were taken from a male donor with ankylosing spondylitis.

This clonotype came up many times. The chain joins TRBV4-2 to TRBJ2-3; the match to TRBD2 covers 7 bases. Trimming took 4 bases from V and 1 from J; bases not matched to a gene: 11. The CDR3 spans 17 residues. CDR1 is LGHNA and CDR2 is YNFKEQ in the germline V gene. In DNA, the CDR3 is TGTGCCAGCAGCCTCTACATGGGGGGGAAGGGCACAGATACGCAGTATTTT. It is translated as CASSLYMGGKGTDTQYF.

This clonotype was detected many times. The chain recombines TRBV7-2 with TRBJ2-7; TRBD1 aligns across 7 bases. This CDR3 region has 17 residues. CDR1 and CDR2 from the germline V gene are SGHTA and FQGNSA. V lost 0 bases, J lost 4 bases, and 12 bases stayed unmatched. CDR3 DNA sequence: TGTGCCAGCAGCTTAGCGAGGGGTCAGGGGGAGATGTACGAGCAGTACTTC. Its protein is CASSLARGQGEMYEQYF.

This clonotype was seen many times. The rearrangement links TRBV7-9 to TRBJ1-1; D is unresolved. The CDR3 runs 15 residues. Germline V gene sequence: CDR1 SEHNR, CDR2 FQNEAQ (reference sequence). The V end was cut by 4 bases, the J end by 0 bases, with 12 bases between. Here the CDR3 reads CASSSLNPMNTEAFF. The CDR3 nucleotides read TGTGCCAGCAGCTCCCTGAACCCGATGAACACTGAAGCTTTCTTT.

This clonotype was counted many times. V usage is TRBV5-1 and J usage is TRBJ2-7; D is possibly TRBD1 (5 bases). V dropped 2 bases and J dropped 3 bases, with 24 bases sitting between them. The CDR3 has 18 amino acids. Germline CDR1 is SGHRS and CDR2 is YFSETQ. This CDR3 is CASSLSPGRALVGYEQYF. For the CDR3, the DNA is TGCGCCAGCAGCTTAAGTCCGGGCAGGGCCCTGGTGGGCTACGAGCAGTACTTC. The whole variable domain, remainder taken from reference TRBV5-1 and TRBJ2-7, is KAGVTQTPRYLIKTRGQQVTLSCSPISGHRSVSWYQQTPGQGLQFLFEYFSETQRNKGNFPGRFSGRQFSNSRSEMNVSTLELGDSALYLCASSLSPGRALVGYEQYFGPGTRLTVT.

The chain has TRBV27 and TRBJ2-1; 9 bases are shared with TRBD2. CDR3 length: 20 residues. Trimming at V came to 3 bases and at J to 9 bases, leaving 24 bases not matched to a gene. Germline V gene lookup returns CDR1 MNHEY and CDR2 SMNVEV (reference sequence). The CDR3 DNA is TGTGCCAGCAGTTTGTATCCAGGGGTTTATCGTGAGCTAGCGGGGAGTGAGCAGTTCTTC. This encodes CASSLYPGVYRELAGSEQFF.

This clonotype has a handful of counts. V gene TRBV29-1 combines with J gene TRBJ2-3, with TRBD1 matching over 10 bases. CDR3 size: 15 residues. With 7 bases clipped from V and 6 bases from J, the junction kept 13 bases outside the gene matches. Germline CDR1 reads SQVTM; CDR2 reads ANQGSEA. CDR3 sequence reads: CSAPGQGTIRDTQYF. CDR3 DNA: TGCAGCGCCCCGGGACAGGGGACTATTCGGGATACGCAGTATTTT.

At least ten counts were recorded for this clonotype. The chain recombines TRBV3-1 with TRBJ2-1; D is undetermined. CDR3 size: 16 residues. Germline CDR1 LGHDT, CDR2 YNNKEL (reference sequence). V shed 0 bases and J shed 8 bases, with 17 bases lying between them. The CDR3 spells CASSQDTLGLGYEQFF. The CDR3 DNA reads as TGTGCCAGCAGCCAAGATACGCTGGGGTTGGGTTATGAGCAGTTCTTC.

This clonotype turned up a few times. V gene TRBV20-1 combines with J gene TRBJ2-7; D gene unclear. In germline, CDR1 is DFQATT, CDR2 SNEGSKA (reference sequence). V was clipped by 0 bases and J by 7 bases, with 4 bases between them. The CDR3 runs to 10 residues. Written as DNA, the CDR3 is TGCAGTGCTAGAGAGCGGGAGCAGTACTTC. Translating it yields CSAREREQYF.

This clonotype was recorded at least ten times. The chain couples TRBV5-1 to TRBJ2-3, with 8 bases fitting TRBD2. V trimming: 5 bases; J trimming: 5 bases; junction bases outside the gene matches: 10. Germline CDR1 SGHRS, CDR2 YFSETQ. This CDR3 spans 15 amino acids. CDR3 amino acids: CASSLREEGEDTQYF. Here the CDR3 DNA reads TGCGCCAGCAGTTTGCGGGAGGAAGGGGAAGATACGCAGTATTTT.

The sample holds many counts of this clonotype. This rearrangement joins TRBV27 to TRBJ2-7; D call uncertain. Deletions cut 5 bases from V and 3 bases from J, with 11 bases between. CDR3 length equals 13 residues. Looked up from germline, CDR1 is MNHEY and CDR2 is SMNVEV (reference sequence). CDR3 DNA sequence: TGTGCCAGCAGTCCAAGCCCTTACTACGAGCAGTACTTC. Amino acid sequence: CASSPSPYYEQYF.

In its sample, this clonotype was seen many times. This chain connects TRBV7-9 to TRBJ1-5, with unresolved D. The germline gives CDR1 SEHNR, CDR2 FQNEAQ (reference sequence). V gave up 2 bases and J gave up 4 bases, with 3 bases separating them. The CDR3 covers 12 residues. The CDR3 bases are TGTGCCAGCAGCTTACTTAATCAGCCCCAGCATTTT. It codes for CASSLLNQPQHF.

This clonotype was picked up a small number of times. CDR3: CSATGWSRGTNYGYTF. CDR3 sequence (DNA): TGCAGCGCCACAGGGTGGAGTCGGGGAACTAACTATGGCTACACCTTC. The J gene is TRBJ1-2, the V gene TRBV29-1, with D possibly TRBD1 on 6 matching bases. V lost 7 bases to trimming and J lost 0 bases, with 21 bases between them. Germline loops: CDR1 SQVTM, CDR2 ANQGSEA. The CDR3 spans 16 residues.

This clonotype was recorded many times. The chain's CDR3 is CASSLESGRPPGNTIYF. The CDR3 nucleotides are TGTGCCAGCAGCTTAGAAAGTGGGAGGCCCCCTGGAAACACCATATATTTT. This rearrangement joins TRBV7-9 to TRBJ1-3; the D is unclear. The V gene's germline CDR1 is SEHNR and CDR2 FQNEAQ (reference sequence). Between the trimmed V and J ends, which lost 1 base and 2 bases, there was a span of 15 bases. CDR3 length: 17 amino acids.